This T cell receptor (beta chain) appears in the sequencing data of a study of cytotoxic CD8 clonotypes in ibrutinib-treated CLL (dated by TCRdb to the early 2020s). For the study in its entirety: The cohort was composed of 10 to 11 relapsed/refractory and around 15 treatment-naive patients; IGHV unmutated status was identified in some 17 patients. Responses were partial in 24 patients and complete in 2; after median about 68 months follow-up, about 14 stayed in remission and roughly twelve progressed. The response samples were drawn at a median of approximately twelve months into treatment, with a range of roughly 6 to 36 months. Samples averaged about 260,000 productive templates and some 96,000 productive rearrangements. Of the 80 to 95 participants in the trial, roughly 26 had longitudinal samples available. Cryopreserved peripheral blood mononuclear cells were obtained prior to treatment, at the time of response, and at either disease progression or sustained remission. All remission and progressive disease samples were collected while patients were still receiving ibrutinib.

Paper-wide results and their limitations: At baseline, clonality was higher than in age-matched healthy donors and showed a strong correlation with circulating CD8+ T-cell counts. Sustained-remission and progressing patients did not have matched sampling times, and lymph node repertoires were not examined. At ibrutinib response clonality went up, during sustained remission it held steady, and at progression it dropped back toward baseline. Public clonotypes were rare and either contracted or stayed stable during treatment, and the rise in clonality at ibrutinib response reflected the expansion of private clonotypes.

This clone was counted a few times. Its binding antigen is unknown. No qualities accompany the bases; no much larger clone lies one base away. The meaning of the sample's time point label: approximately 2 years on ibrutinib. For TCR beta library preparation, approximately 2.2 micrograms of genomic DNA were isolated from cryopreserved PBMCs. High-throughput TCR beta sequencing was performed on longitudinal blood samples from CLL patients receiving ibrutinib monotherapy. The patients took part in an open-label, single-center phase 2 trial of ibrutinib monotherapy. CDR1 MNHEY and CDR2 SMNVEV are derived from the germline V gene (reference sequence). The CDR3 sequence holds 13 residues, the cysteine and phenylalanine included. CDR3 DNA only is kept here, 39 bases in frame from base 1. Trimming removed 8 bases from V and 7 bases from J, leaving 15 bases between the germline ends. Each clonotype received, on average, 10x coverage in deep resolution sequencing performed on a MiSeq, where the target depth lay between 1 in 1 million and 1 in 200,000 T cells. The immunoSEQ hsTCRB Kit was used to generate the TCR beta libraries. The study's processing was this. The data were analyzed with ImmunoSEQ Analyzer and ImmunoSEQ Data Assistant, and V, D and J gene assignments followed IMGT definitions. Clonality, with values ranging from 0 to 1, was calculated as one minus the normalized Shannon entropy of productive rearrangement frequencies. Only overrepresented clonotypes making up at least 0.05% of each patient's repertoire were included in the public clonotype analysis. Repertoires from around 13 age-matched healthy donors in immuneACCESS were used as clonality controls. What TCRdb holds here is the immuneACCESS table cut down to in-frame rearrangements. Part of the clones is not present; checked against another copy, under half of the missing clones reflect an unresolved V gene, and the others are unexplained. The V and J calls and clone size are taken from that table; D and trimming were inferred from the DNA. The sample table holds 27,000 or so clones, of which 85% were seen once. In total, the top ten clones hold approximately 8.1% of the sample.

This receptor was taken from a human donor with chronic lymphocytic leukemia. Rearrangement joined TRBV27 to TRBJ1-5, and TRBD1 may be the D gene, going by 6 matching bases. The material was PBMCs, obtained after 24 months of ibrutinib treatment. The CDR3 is CASARTVEQPQHF. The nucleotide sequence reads TGTGCCAGCGCCCGGACAGTAGAACAGCCCCAGCATTTT.